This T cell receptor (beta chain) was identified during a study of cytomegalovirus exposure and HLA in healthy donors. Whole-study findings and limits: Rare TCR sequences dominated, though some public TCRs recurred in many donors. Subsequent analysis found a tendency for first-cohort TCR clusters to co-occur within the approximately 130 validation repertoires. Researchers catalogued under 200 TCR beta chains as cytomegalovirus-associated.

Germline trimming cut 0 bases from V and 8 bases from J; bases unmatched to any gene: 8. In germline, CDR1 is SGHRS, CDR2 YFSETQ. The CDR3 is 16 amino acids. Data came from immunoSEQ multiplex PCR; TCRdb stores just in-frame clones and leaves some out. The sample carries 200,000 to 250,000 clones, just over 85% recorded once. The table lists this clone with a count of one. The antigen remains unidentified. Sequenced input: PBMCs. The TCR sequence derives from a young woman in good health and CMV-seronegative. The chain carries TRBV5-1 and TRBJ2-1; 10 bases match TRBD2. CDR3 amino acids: CASSLALLAGSYEQFF. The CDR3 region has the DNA TGCGCCAGCAGCTTGGCCTTACTAGCGGGAAGCTATGAGCAGTTCTTC.